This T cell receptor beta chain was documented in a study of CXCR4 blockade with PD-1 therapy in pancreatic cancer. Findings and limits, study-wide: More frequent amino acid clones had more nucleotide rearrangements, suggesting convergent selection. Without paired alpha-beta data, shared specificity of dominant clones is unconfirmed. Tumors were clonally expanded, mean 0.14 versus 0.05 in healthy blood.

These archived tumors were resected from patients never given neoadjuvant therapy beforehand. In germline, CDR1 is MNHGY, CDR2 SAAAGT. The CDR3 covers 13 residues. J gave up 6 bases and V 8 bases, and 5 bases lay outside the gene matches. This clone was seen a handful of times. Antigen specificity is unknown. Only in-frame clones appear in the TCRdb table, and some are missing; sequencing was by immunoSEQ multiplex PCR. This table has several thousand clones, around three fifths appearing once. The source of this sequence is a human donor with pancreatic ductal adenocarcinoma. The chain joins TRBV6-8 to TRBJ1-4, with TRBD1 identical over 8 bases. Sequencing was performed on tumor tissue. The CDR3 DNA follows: TGTGCCAGCGAGGGACAGGAGTATGAAAAACTGTTTTTT. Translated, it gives CASEGQEYEKLFF.